One and the same sample provided the 30 T cell receptor beta chains below, sequenced in a study of response to subunit inactivated influenza vaccine. TCRdb ran MiXCR on the RT-PCR reads and lists one entry per CDR3 protein. This table holds some 500,000 distinct CDR3 sequences, about 25% found once. This material consisted of CD4+ T cells sorted from PBMCs, taken 5 days after vaccination. These receptors originate from a man between 45 and 60 years old who received an inactivated influenza vaccine.

The chain recombines TRBV24-1 with TRBJ2-3; no firm D call. Germline assignment: CDR1 KGHDR and CDR2 SFDVKD. Trimming took 5 bases from V and 0 from J, leaving 5 bases between them. There are 13 residues in the CDR3. The CDR3 spells CATSAQSTDTQYF. The CDR3 bases are TGTGCCACCAGTGCCCAGAGCACAGATACGCAGTATTTT.

The gene calls are TRBV7-9 and TRBJ2-1; the match to TRBD1 covers 7 bases. The germline V gene has CDR1 SEHNR and CDR2 FQNEAQ (reference sequence). CDR3 length: 14 residues. The junction had 8 bases not matched to a gene; V was cut back by 5 bases and J by 7 bases. In nucleotides, the CDR3 is TGTGCCAGCAGCAGTAGGACAGGAAAAAATGAGCAGTTCTTC. Its translation: CASSSRTGKNEQFF. The whole variable domain, filled in from reference TRBV7-9 and TRBJ2-1, reads DTGVSQNPRHKITKRGQNVTFRCDPISEHNRLYWYRQTLGQGPEFLTYFQNEAQLEKSRLLSDRFSAERPKGSFSTLEIQRTEQGDSAMYLCASSSRTGKNEQFFGPGTRLTVL.

CDR3 sequence: CASTPVVGTSRNTGELFF. The CDR3 nucleotides read TGTGCCAGCACCCCAGTAGTTGGGACTAGCAGGAACACCGGGGAGCTGTTTTTT. The chain employs TRBV6-1 and TRBJ2-2, with 9 bases aligning to TRBD2. The CDR3 extends over 18 amino acids. With 7 bases clipped from V and 1 base from J, the junction kept 13 bases outside the gene matches. Germline V gene lookup returns CDR1 MNHNS and CDR2 SASEGT.

This rearrangement joins TRBV20-1 to TRBJ2-1, with 12 bases aligning to TRBD2. V was clipped by 6 bases and J by 10 bases; unmatched bases: 13. The CDR3 runs to 15 residues. Germline-derived CDR1 and CDR2 are DFQATT and SNEGSKA (reference sequence). CDR3: CSAEGPTSGSEEQFF. The CDR3 DNA reads TGCAGTGCCGAAGGACCGACTAGCGGGAGTGAGGAGCAGTTCTTC.

This clonotype occurred a few times. The chain carries TRBV6-5 and TRBJ1-2; D is possibly TRBD1 (5 bases). Looked up from germline, CDR1 is MNHEY and CDR2 is SVGAGI. The CDR3 is 13 residues long. V was trimmed by 3 bases and J by 4 bases, leaving 9 bases between them. CDR3 nucleotide sequence: TGTGCCAGCAGTTATCAGGGTTCCTATGGCTACACCTTC. Amino acid sequence: CASSYQGSYGYTF.

This clonotype was detected a few times. The J gene is TRBJ1-5, the V gene TRBV4-2; 12 bases are shared with TRBD1. The CDR3 consists of 15 residues. CDR1 LGHNA and CDR2 YNFKEQ come from the germline V gene. Trimming at V came to 5 bases and at J to 6 bases, leaving 5 bases not matched to a gene. The CDR3 DNA follows: TGTGCCAGCAGCGACGGGACAGGGGGCCGTCAGCCCCAGCATTTT. It translates to CASSDGTGGRQPQHF.

The sample holds many counts of this clonotype. The V call is TRBV13, the J call TRBJ2-1; D is uncertain. The V end was cut by 3 bases, the J end by 7 bases, with 13 bases between. The CDR3 is 14 residues long. Germline V gene data show CDR1 as PRHDT and CDR2 as FYEKMQ (reference sequence). Here the CDR3 DNA reads TGTGCCAGCAGCTTTTTCTACCAGACAAATGAGCAGTTCTTC. This codes for CASSFFYQTNEQFF.

This clonotype was observed a handful of times. V usage is TRBV12-3 or TRBV12-4 and J usage is TRBJ2-7; no firm D call. The CDR3 runs 13 residues. With 7 bases removed from V and 4 bases from J, the gap between germline ends came to 14 bases. Written as DNA, the CDR3 is TGTGCCAGCACCACTTCGTTCGGTTACGAGCAGTACTTC. It translates to CASTTSFGYEQYF.

V is TRBV7-3 and J is TRBJ2-7; 7 bases are shared with TRBD1. The V gene end was trimmed by 3 bases and the J gene end by 6 bases; junction bases not matched to a gene: 5. Germline-derived CDR1 and CDR2 are SGHTA and FQGTGA. This CDR3 contains 13 residues. As DNA, the CDR3 is TGTGCCAGCAGCTTGGGTAGGGGGCGCGAGCAGTACTTC. This sequence encodes CASSLGRGREQYF.

This clonotype has more than one count but fewer than ten. This chain joins TRBV29-1 and TRBJ2-2; 10 nucleotides agree with TRBD1. Germline-derived CDR1 and CDR2 are SQVTM and ANQGSEA. The CDR3 totals 15 residues. V dropped 6 bases and J dropped 3; count of bases not matched to a gene: 7. CDR3 residues: CSVTGTGAHTGELFF. In nucleotides, the CDR3 is TGCAGCGTCACCGGGACAGGGGCCCACACCGGGGAGCTGTTTTTT.

This rearrangement joins TRBV18 to TRBJ2-5; a possible D gene is TRBD1 (5 bases). The CDR3 is 14 residues long. Germline V gives CDR1 KGHSH, CDR2 LQKENI. Trimming took 0 bases from V and 4 from J, leaving 9 bases between them. CDR3 loop: CASSPPFQGETQYF. CDR3 coding DNA: TGTGCCAGCTCACCACCATTTCAGGGAGAGACCCAGTACTTC.

The V and J genes are TRBV12-3 or TRBV12-4 and TRBJ2-1; TRBD2 might be the D (5 bases). The CDR3 has 14 residues. Deletions cut 3 bases from V and 2 bases from J, with 8 bases between. The CDR3 DNA is TGTGCCAGCAGTTTCCAGACTACCTACAATGAGCAGTTCTTC. It is translated as CASSFQTTYNEQFF.

This clonotype was detected only a few times. V is TRBV5-1 and J is TRBJ2-7, with D perhaps TRBD1 (5 bases). CDR1 SGHRS and CDR2 YFSETQ come from the germline V gene. Trimming pared 4 bases from V and 5 bases from J, leaving 13 bases between. The CDR3 is 13 residues long. The CDR3 spells CASSPTWGNEQYF. DNA for the CDR3: TGCGCCAGCAGCCCAACTTGGGGCAACGAGCAGTACTTC.

This clonotype has a count of ten or more. This chain links TRBV3-1 with TRBJ1-1; tentatively, D is TRBD1 (6 bases). V lost 0 bases, J lost 4 bases, and 18 bases lay in between. In germline, CDR1 is LGHDT, CDR2 YNNKEL (reference sequence). The CDR3 sequence is 17 residues long. The CDR3 sequence: CASSQDRLQGGGTEAFF. Written as DNA, the CDR3 is TGTGCCAGCAGCCAAGATCGTTTACAGGGAGGGGGCACTGAAGCTTTCTTT.

The chain recombines TRBV29-1 with TRBJ1-1; 11 bases are shared with TRBD1. This CDR3 is 14 amino acids long. The V gene's germline CDR1 is SQVTM and CDR2 ANQGSEA. V lost 7 bases and J lost 4; bases outside the gene matches: 8. The CDR3: CSARTGGKSTEAFF. CDR3 nucleotide sequence: TGCAGCGCCAGGACAGGGGGCAAGAGCACTGAAGCTTTCTTT.

The J gene is TRBJ2-5, the V gene TRBV29-1; a possible D gene is TRBD1 (5 bases). The CDR3 spans 13 residues. With 1 base removed from V and 2 bases from J, the gap between germline ends came to 8 bases. Germline CDR1 and CDR2: SQVTM and ANQGSEA. DNA of the CDR3: TGCAGCGTTGAAGGGACATTACAAGAGACCCAGTACTTC. Its protein is CSVEGTLQETQYF. The variable domain in full, with the rest retrieved from reference TRBV29-1 and TRBJ2-5, is SAVISQKPSRDICQRGTSLTIQCQVDSQVTMMFWYRQQPGQSLTLIATANQGSEATYESGFVIDKFPISRPNLTFSTLTVSNMSPEDSSIYLCSVEGTLQETQYFGPGTRLLVL.

This clonotype showed up just a few times. This chain links TRBV3-1 with TRBJ2-3; 7 bases match TRBD2. The CDR3 has 15 amino acids. Germline CDR1 reads LGHDT; CDR2 reads YNNKEL (reference sequence). J was trimmed by 0 bases and V by 4 bases; bases with no gene match: 4. CDR3 protein: CASSPAGVSTDTQYF. In DNA form, the CDR3 reads TGTGCCAGCAGCCCTGCGGGAGTGAGCACAGATACGCAGTATTTT.

The chain recombines TRBV18 with TRBJ2-7; unclear D gene. Germline lookup yields CDR1 KGHSH and CDR2 LQKENI. The germline V and J ends were trimmed by 3 bases and 2 bases, with 5 bases remaining between them. CDR3 length equals 12 residues. CDR3 sequence: CASSPEAYEQYF. The DNA for the CDR3 is TGTGCCAGCTCACCCGAGGCCTACGAGCAGTACTTC.

This clonotype was seen a few times. This rearrangement joins TRBV20-1 to TRBJ1-5; 11 bases line up with TRBD1. Germline V lookup: CDR1 DFQATT, CDR2 SNEGSKA (reference sequence). The ends lost 5 bases at V and 5 bases at J; junction bases unmatched: 8. The CDR3 runs 15 residues. In nucleotides, the CDR3 is TGCAGTGCTCCCCGGACAGGGGGCCTTGATCAGCCCCAGCATTTT. It is translated as CSAPRTGGLDQPQHF.

The chain links TRBV10-3 to TRBJ2-7, with 7 bases fitting TRBD2. The CDR3 is 14 amino acids. V lost 8 bases and J lost 5; bases outside the gene matches: 12. Looked up from germline, CDR1 is ENHRY and CDR2 is SYGVKD. The CDR3 region is CAISRTAGEDEQYF. The CDR3 DNA follows: TGTGCCATCTCGAGAACGGCGGGAGAGGACGAGCAGTACTTC.

The chain carries TRBV12-3 or TRBV12-4 and TRBJ1-5; D is perhaps TRBD1 (5 bases). CDR3 length equals 15 residues. The V end lost 4 bases, the J end lost 14 bases, and 24 bases lay between the germline ends. CDR3 residues: CASSSSSGMGGLEHF. CDR3 coding DNA: TGTGCCAGCAGTTCAAGCTCCGGGATGGGGGGTTTGGAGCATTTT.

This clonotype was picked up a small number of times. The chain employs TRBV18 and TRBJ2-7; D is unresolved. V lost 0 bases and J 0 bases, leaving 15 bases between the germline ends. There are 17 residues in the CDR3. CDR1 KGHSH and CDR2 LQKENI come from the germline V gene. The CDR3 DNA sequence: TGTGCCAGCTCACCACCGGGCCAGGTGAGGAGCTCCTACGAGCAGTACTTC. It encodes CASSPPGQVRSSYEQYF.

The V call is TRBV29-1, the J call TRBJ2-7; TRBD1 might be the D (6 bases). This CDR3 is 12 amino acids long. Germline V gives CDR1 SQVTM, CDR2 ANQGSEA. The CDR3 bases are TGCAACAATAACAGGGTTTTCTACGAGCAGTACTTC. It yields the protein CNNNRVFYEQYF.

Points on this clonotype: Since a much larger clone is just one base distant, this may be a read error. The chain uses TRBV28 and TRBJ2-3; no definite D call. Germline V gives CDR1 MDHEN, CDR2 SYDVKM. The germline V and J ends were trimmed by 3 bases and 2 bases, with 18 bases remaining between them. This CDR3 region has 17 residues. CDR3 DNA sequence: TGTGCCAGCAGTTTCATCGGGTGGGTTAGATACACAGATACGCAGTATTTT. Protein product: CASSFIGWVRYTDTQYF.

This clonotype was seen a handful of times. The chain carries TRBV6-1 and TRBJ2-1; D remains unclear. V gave up 2 bases and J gave up 0 bases, with 14 bases separating them. Germline CDR1 reads MNHNS; CDR2 reads SASEGT. CDR3 length: 17 residues. The CDR3 loop is CASSERARPSSYNEQFF. The CDR3 nucleotides read TGTGCCAGCAGTGAACGAGCGAGACCCAGCTCCTACAATGAGCAGTTCTTC.

In this sample, this clonotype turned up many times. The CDR3 protein is CASSLSGDAGELFF. In nucleotides, the CDR3 is TGTGCCAGCAGCTTATCGGGGGACGCCGGGGAGCTGTTTTTT. The chain combines TRBV7-9 with TRBJ2-2, with TRBD2 as a possible D gene (6 bases). V lost 2 bases to trimming and J lost 6 bases, with 10 bases between them. This CDR3 has 14 amino acids. In germline, CDR1 is SEHNR, CDR2 FQNEAQ (reference sequence).

This chain uses TRBV4-3 with TRBJ2-5; D may correspond to TRBD1 or TRBD2 (5 bases each). Trimming left V 0 bases short and J 1 base short, with 12 bases between. This CDR3 spans 16 amino acids. CDR1 and CDR2 from the germline V gene are LGHNA and YSLEER. The DNA for the CDR3 is TGCGCCAGCAGCCAAGATTTTGGGACGCTCCAAGAGACCCAGTACTTC. Protein: CASSQDFGTLQETQYF.

This chain joins TRBV4-1 and TRBJ1-5, with TRBD1 matching 8 bases. The CDR3 is 17 residues long. J was trimmed by 1 base and V by 3 bases; bases with no gene match: 8. Germline V CDR1 and CDR2: MGHRA, YSYEKL. For the CDR3, the DNA is TGCGCCAGCAGCCACGGCAGGGGGCTGCCCAGCAATCAGCCCCAGCATTTT. This translates into CASSHGRGLPSNQPQHF.

V and J are TRBV3-1 and TRBJ2-3, with 8 bases aligning to TRBD2. J gave up 11 bases and V 1 base, and 2 bases lay outside the gene matches. Per the germline V gene, CDR1 is LGHDT and CDR2 is YNNKEL (reference sequence). The length of the CDR3 is 12 residues. The CDR3 bases are TGTGCCAGCAGCCAAGCGGGGGGGATGCAGTATTTT. This sequence encodes CASSQAGGMQYF.

The chain uses TRBV7-2 and TRBJ1-6; 8 nucleotides match TRBD1. Trimming cost V 3 bases and J 5 bases; bases outside gene matches: 3. This CDR3 spans 15 amino acids. The V gene's germline CDR1 is SGHTA and CDR2 FQGNSA. DNA of the CDR3: TGTGCCAGCAGCTTCAGGGGGCTTGATAATTCACCCCTCCACTTT. Its protein product is CASSFRGLDNSPLHF.